This is a list of T cell receptor beta chains from one sample in a study. TCRdb used MiXCR to reprocess the RT-PCR reads, holding one entry per CDR3 protein. The sample contains about 700,000 distinct CDR3 sequences, around 14% of which appear only once. Sequencing input: memory CD4+ T cells from blood. Receptors were obtained from a female donor in good health, serving as a healthy control. The CDR3 runs from the conserved cysteine through the conserved F or W. The D gene is left open where the match is weak. Rows give clone size only sometimes, using once, few, many, or a class for an expanded clone.

abundance,v_gene,j_gene,d_gene,CDR3aa,CDR3nt
.,TRBV20-1,TRBJ1-5,TRBD1,CSATRDRGAVQPQHF,TGCAGTGCTACCCGGGACAGGGGCGCAGTACAGCCCCAGCATTTT
few,TRBV7-2,TRBJ2-3,.,CASSPNRADTQYF,TGTGCCAGCAGCCCGAACAGGGCAGATACGCAGTATTTT
few,TRBV10-2,TRBJ1-4,.,CASSEQGKNEKLFF,TGCGCCAGCAGTGAGCAGGGGAAGAATGAAAAACTGTTTTTT
few,TRBV7-2,TRBJ2-3,.,CASSLGPVGAGDTQYF,TGTGCCAGCAGCTTAGGCCCGGTCGGGGCTGGAGATACGCAGTATTTT
.,TRBV7-3,TRBJ2-1,TRBD2,CASSLNGGSVYNEQFF,TGTGCCAGCAGCTTAAATGGCGGGAGCGTCTACAATGAGCAGTTCTTC
few,TRBV5-1,TRBJ2-2,.,CASSPVGVGELFF,TGCGCCAGCAGCCCGGTTGGGGTCGGGGAGCTGTTTTTT
few,TRBV10-3,TRBJ2-3,.,CAISRPGGDTQYF,TGTGCCATCAGTCGCCCCGGGGGAGATACGCAGTATTTT
.,TRBV11-2,TRBJ2-3,.,CASSLNSGLLTDTQYF,TGTGCCAGCAGCTTAAACTCGGGACTCCTCACAGATACGCAGTATTTT
few,TRBV24-1,TRBJ2-3,.,CATSDRDSGDTQYF,TGTGCCACCAGTGACCGAGACAGCGGCGATACGCAGTATTTT
many,TRBV3-1,TRBJ1-1,TRBD1,CASSSLDRGSTEAFF,TGTGCCAGCAGCTCGCTGGACAGGGGAAGCACTGAAGCTTTCTTT
.,TRBV18,TRBJ2-7,TRBD2,CASSPSGGTTSYEQYF,TGTGCCAGCTCTCCTTCGGGAGGCACGACGTCCTACGAGCAGTACTTC
.,TRBV20-1,TRBJ1-6,.,CSATGQKATSPLHF,TGCAGTGCCACAGGACAGAAGGCGACATCACCCCTCCACTTT
.,TRBV15,TRBJ1-3,TRBD1,CAVSRHRGAGNTIYF,TGTGCCGTCTCCCGGCACAGGGGGGCTGGAAACACCATATATTTT
few,TRBV4-3,TRBJ1-2,.,CASSQEAPRTGAQRYGYTF,TGCGCCAGCAGCCAAGAGGCCCCTCGTACTGGGGCCCAGAGGTATGGCTACACCTTC
.,TRBV5-1,TRBJ2-3,.,CASSLLTDGSTDTQYF,TGCGCCAGCAGCCTATTGACAGACGGAAGCACAGATACGCAGTATTTT
few,TRBV5-4,TRBJ2-3,TRBD1,CASSSNRGPADTQYF,TGTGCCAGCAGCTCTAACAGGGGGCCGGCAGATACGCAGTATTTT
few,TRBV28,TRBJ1-1,.,CASSPGGVWTEAFF,TGTGCCAGCAGCCCGGGGGGGGTATGGACTGAAGCTTTCTTT
many,TRBV20-1,TRBJ2-1,TRBD1,CSARAPGQGDHNEQFF,TGCAGTGCTCGGGCCCCGGGACAGGGTGACCACAATGAGCAGTTCTTC
many,TRBV20-1,TRBJ1-5,.,CSATLTDPNQPQHF,TGCAGTGCCACCTTGACGGACCCCAATCAGCCCCAGCATTTT
few,TRBV7-6,TRBJ2-5,.,CASSQFAGTVQETQYF,TGTGCCAGCAGCCAATTCGCCGGGACCGTTCAAGAGACCCAGTACTTC
few,TRBV7-3,TRBJ2-5,.,CASSPGSVETQYF,TGTGCCAGCAGCCCCGGATCGGTAGAGACCCAGTACTTC
.,TRBV9,TRBJ1-1,.,CASSVVAGAAYSEAFF,TGTGCCAGCAGCGTAGTAGCAGGGGCAGCCTATTCTGAAGCTTTCTTT
many,TRBV20-1,TRBJ2-7,TRBD2,CSARTSGRNMYF,TGCAGTGCTCGGACTAGCGGGAGGAACATGTACTTC
.,TRBV20-1,TRBJ1-6,.,CSARVQGSRSPLHF,TGCAGTGCTAGAGTACAGGGATCGCGTTCACCCCTCCACTTT
few,TRBV20-1,TRBJ2-7,TRBD2,CSARDFTSGRADEQYF,TGCAGTGCTAGAGATTTTACTAGCGGGAGGGCCGACGAGCAGTACTTC
.,TRBV28,TRBJ1-2,.,CASRIKPREGLGYTF,TGTGCCAGCAGAATAAAACCACGGGAAGGGCTTGGCTACACCTTC
few,TRBV18,TRBJ2-7,TRBD1,CASSQGTAISYEQYF,TGTGCCAGCTCACAGGGGACAGCAATCTCCTACGAGCAGTACTTC
.,TRBV29-1,TRBJ1-2,.,CSVEDSWTDNYGYTF,TGCAGCGTTGAAGATTCCTGGACAGATAACTATGGCTACACCTTC
.,TRBV5-6,TRBJ2-2,.,CASGKRAGNTGELFF,TGTGCCAGCGGCAAGCGCGCGGGAAACACCGGGGAGCTGTTTTTT
many,TRBV15,TRBJ1-6,TRBD1,CATSREGQGASPLHF,TGTGCCACCAGCAGAGAGGGACAGGGGGCTTCACCCCTCCACTTT
.,TRBV10-3,TRBJ1-2,.,CATAPGPGGYGYTF,TGTGCCACAGCCCCGGGACCGGGAGGCTATGGCTACACCTTC
.,TRBV5-1,TRBJ2-1,TRBD2,CASSLEGREPNEQFF,TGCGCCAGCAGCTTGGAAGGGAGGGAACCCAATGAGCAGTTCTTC
many,TRBV6-5,TRBJ1-2,.,CASSYAASNYGYTF,TGTGCCAGCAGTTACGCCGCCTCTAACTATGGCTACACCTTC
few,TRBV4-1,TRBJ1-3,.,CASSQDLGVGNTIYF,TGCGCCAGCAGCCAAGATTTAGGGGTGGGAAACACCATATATTTT